This TCR beta chain is from a study of blood T cell repertoires in COVID-19. Losses at the gene ends were 4 bases for V and 0 bases for J; bases not matched to a gene: 5. The CDR3 covers 16 residues. From germline, CDR1 is SGHTA and CDR2 FQGNSA. TCRdb's copy holds only in-frame clones and misses some; the assay was immunoSEQ multiplex PCR. The sample has a few hundred thousand clones, roughly 87% seen once. Sample: peripheral blood. The receptor's source is a man aged 50 to 59 with active or convalescent COVID-19. J is TRBJ2-3 and V is TRBV7-2; 9 positions agree with TRBD2. CDR3 sequence reads: CASSSTSGSSTDTQYF. The CDR3 nucleotides read TGTGCCAGCAGCTCCACTAGCGGGTCTAGCACAGATACGCAGTATTTT.